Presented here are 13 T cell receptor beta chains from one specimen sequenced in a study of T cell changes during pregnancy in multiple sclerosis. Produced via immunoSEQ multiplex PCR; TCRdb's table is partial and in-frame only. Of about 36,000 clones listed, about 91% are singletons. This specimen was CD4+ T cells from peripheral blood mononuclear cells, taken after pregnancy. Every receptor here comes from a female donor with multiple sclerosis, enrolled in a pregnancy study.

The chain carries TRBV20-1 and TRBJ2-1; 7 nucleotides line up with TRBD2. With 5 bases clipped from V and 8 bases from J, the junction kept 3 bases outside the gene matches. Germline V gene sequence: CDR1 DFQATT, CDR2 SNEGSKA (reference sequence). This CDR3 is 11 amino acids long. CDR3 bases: TGCAGTGCTCGGGGGGTGGATGAGCAGTTCTTC. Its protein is CSARGVDEQFF.

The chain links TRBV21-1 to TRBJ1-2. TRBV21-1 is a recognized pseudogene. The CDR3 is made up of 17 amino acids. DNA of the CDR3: TGTGCCAGCAGCAAAGGATCCGTGGGGGGGAAAAACTATGGCTACACCTTC. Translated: CASSKGSVGGKNYGYTF.

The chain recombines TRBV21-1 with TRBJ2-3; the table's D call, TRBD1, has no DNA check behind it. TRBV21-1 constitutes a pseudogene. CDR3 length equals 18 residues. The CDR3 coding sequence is TGTGCCAGCAGCAAAGCGGGACAGGCCACAACTCGCACAGATACGCAGTATTTT. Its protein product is CASSKAGQATTRTDTQYF.

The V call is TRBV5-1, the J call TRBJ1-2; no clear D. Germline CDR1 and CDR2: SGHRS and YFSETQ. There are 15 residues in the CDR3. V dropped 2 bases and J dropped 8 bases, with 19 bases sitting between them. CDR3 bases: TGCGCCAGCAGCTTCGACTACGGGCCCCTGGGGGGCTACACCTTC. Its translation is CASSFDYGPLGGYTF.

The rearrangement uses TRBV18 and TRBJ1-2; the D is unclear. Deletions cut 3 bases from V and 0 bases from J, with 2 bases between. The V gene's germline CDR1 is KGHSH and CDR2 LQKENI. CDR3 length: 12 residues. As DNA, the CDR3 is TGTGCCAGCTCACCCTCTAACTATGGCTACACCTTC. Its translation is CASSPSNYGYTF.

The CDR3 DNA is TGTGCCATCAGTGAGTCGACTAGCGGGAGCAACAATGAGCAGTTCTTC. Translated, it gives CAISESTSGSNNEQFF. The chain employs TRBV10-3 and TRBJ2-1, with 12 bases that match TRBD2. The junction had 2 bases not matched to a gene; V was cut back by 0 bases and J by 5 bases. Germline CDR1 and CDR2: ENHRY and SYGVKD. The length of the CDR3 is 16 residues.

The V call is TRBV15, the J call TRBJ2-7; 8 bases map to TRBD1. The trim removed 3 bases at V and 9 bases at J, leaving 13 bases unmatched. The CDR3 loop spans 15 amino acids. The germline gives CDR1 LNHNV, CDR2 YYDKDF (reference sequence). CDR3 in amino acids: CATSRDRDRSIGQYF. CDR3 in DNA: TGTGCCACCAGCAGGGACCGGGACAGGTCTATCGGGCAGTACTTC.

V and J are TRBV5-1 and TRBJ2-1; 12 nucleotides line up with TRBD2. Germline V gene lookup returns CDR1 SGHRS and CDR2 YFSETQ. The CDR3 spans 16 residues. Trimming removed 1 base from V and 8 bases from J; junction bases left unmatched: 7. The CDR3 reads CASSLRLAGAGYEQFF. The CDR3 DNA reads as TGCGCCAGCAGCTTGCGACTAGCGGGGGCAGGCTATGAGCAGTTCTTC.

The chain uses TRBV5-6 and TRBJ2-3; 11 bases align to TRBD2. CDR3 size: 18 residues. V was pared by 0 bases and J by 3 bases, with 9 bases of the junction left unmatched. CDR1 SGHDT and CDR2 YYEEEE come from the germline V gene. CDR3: CASSLELAGGFRTDTQYF. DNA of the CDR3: TGTGCCAGCAGCTTGGAGTTAGCGGGGGGGTTCCGAACAGATACGCAGTATTTT. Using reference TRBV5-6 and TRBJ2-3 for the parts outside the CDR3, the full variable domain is DAGVTQSPTHLIKTRGQQVTLRCSPKSGHDTVSWYQQALGQGPQFIFQYYEEEERQRGNFPDRFSGHQFPNYSSELNVNALLLGDSALYLCASSLELAGGFRTDTQYFGPGTRLTVL.

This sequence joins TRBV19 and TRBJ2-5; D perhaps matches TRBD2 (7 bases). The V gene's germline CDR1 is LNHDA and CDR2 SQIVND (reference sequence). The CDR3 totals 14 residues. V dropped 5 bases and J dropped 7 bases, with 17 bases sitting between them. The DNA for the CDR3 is TGTGCCAGTAGTCCAAGGGGGACTAAAGGGACCCAGTACTTC. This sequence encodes CASSPRGTKGTQYF.

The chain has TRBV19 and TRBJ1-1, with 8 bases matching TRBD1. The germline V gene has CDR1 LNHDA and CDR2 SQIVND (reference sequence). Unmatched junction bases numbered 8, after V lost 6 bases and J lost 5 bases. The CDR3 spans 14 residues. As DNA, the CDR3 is TGTGCCAGTAGGGGGGACAGGACCCAGACTGAAGCTTTCTTT. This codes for CASRGDRTQTEAFF. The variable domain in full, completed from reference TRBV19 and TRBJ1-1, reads DGGITQSPKYLFRKEGQNVTLSCEQNLNHDAMYWYRQDPGQGLRLIYYSQIVNDFQKGDIAEGYSVSREKKESFPLTVTSAQKNPTAFYLCASRGDRTQTEAFFGQGTRLTVV.

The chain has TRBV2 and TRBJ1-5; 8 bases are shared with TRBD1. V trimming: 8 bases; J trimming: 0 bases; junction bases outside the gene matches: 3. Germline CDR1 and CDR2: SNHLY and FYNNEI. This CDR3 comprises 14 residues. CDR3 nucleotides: TGTGCCAGCCAGGACAGGGTTAGCAATCAGCCCCAGCATTTT. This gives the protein CASQDRVSNQPQHF.

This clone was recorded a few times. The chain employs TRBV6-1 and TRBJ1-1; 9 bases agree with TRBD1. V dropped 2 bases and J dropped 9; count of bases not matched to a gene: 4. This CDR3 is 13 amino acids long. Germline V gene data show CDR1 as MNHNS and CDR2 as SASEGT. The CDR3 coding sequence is TGTGCCAGCAGTGAAAGGGACAGGGACCAAGCTTTCTTT. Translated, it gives CASSERDRDQAFF.